This T cell receptor beta chain was sequenced during a study of shared clonotypes between healthy human individuals. Study-wide points: Generation probabilities were higher for clonotypes shared across all four sorted-subset donors than for unshared ones.

The germline gives CDR1 MDHEN, CDR2 SYDVKM. Trimming took 3 bases from V and 3 from J, leaving 8 bases between them. The CDR3 runs to 14 residues. Researchers ran the assay at a deep level. Some clones are missing from TCRdb's copy, which holds only in-frame ones; the method was immunoSEQ multiplex PCR. The data hold roughly 2.4 million clones, with approximately 96% observed a single time. A word on this clone: Its antigen is currently unknown.

Sequencing was carried out using naive CD4+ T cells sorted from blood. The sample's subset: CD45RA+ positively selected. J is TRBJ1-4 and V is TRBV28; D is undetermined. The receptor was derived from a young man in good health. The CDR3 protein is CASSFNGPNEKLFF. In DNA, the CDR3 is TGTGCCAGCAGTTTCAATGGCCCTAATGAAAAACTGTTTTTT.